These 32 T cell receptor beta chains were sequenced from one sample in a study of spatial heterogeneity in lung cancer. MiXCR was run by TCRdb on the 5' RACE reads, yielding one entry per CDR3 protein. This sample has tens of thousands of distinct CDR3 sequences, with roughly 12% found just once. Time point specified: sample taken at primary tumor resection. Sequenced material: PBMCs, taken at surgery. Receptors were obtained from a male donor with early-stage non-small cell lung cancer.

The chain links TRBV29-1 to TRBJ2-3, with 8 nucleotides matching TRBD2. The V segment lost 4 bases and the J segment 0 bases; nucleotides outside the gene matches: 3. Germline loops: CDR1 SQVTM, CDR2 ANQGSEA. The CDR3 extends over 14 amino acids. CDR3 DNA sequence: TGCAGCGTTGGACCTAGCGGGAGCACAGATACGCAGTATTTT. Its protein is CSVGPSGSTDTQYF.

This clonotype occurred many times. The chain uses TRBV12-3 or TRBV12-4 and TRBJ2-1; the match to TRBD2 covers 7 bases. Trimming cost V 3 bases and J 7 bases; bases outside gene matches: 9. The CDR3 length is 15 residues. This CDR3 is CASSFYGGGENEQFF. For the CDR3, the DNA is TGTGCCAGCAGTTTTTACGGCGGGGGTGAGAATGAGCAGTTCTTC.

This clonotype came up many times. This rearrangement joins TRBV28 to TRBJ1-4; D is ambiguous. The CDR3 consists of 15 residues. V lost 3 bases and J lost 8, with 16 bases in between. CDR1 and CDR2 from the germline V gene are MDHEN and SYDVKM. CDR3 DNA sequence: TGTGCCAGCAGTTTTCCCCGGGTTTTGGGAGAAAAACTGTTTTTT. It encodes CASSFPRVLGEKLFF.

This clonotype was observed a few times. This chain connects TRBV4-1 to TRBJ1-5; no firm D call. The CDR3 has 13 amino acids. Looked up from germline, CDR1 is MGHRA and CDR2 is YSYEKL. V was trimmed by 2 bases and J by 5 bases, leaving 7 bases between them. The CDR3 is CASSQHSHQPQHF. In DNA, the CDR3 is TGCGCCAGCAGCCAACACAGCCATCAGCCCCAGCATTTT.

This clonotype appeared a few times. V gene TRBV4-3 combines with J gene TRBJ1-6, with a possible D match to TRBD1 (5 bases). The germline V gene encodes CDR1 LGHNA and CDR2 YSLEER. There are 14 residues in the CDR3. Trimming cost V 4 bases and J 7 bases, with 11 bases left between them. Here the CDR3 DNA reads TGCGCCAGCAGCCGGCTAGGGGAAAATTCACCCCTCCACTTT. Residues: CASSRLGENSPLHF.

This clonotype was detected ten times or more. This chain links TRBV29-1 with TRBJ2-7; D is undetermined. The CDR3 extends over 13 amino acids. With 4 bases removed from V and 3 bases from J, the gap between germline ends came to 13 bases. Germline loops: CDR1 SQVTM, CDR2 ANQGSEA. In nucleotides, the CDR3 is TGCAGCGTTGTCCTGTTAAGTGGCTACGAGCAGTACTTC. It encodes CSVVLLSGYEQYF.

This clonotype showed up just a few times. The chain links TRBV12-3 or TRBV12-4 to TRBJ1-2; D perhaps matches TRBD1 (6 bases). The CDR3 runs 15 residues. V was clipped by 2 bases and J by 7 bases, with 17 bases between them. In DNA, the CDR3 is TGTGCCAGCAGTTTAACTCCACGGGGGGCTCGTGGCTACACCTTC. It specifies CASSLTPRGARGYTF.

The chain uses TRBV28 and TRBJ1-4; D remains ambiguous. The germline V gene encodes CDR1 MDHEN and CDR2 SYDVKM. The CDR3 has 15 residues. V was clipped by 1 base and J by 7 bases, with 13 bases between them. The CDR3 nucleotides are TGTGCCAGCAGTTTATACGACGGCGAGGGTGAAAAACTGTTTTTT. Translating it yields CASSLYDGEGEKLFF.

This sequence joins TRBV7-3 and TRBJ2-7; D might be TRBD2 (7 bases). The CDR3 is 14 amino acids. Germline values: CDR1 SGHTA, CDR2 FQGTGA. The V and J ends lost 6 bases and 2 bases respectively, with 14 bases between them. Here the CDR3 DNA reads TGTGCCAGCAGTTCCGGAGGGGGGGCCTACGAGCAGTACTTC. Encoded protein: CASSSGGGAYEQYF. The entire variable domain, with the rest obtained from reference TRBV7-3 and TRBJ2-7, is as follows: GAGVSQTPSNKVTEKGKYVELRCDPISGHTALYWYRQSLGQGPEFLIYFQGTGAADDSGLPNDRFFAVRPEGSVSTLKIQRTERGDSAVYLCASSSGGGAYEQYFGPGTRLTVT.

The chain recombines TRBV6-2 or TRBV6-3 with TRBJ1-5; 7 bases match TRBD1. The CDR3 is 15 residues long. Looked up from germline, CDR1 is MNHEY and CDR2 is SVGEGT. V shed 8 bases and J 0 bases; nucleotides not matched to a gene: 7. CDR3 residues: CASARDRDSNQPQHF. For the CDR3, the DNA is TGTGCCAGCGCCCGTGACAGGGATAGCAATCAGCCCCAGCATTTT.

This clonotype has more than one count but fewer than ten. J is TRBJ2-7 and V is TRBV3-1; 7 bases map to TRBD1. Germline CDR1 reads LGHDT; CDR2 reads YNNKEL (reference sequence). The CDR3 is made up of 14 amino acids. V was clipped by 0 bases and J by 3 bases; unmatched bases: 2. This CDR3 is CASSQDSGGYEQYF. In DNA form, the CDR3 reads TGTGCCAGCAGCCAAGACTCAGGGGGCTACGAGCAGTACTTC.

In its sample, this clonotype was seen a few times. CDR3 bases: TGCGCCAGCAGCTTTTCAGGCCCCCAAGAGACCCAGTACTTC. Protein sequence: CASSFSGPQETQYF. The J gene is TRBJ2-5, the V gene TRBV5-1; D is unclear. Trimming removed 2 bases from V and 1 base from J, with 9 bases in between. The CDR3 is 14 residues long. The germline CDR1 and CDR2 sequences are SGHRS and YFSETQ.

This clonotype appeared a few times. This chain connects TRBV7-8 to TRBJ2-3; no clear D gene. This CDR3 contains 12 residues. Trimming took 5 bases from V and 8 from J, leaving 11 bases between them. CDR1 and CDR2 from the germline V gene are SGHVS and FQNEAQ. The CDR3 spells CASSRAPGTQYF. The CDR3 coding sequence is TGTGCCAGCAGCCGAGCACCGGGTACGCAGTATTTT.

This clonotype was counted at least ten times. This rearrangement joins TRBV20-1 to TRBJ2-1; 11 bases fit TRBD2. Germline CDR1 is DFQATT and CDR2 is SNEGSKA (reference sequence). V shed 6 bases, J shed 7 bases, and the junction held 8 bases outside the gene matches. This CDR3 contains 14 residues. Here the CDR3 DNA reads TGCAGTGCCACACTAGCGGGAGTAGTTAATGAGCAGTTCTTC. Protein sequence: CSATLAGVVNEQFF.

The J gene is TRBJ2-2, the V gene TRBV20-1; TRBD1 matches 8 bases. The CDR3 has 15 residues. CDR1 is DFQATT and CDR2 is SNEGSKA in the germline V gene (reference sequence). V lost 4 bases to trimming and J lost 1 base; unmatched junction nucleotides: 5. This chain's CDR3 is CSATPGTGNTGELFF. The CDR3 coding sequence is TGCAGTGCTACTCCCGGGACAGGGAACACCGGGGAGCTGTTTTTT.

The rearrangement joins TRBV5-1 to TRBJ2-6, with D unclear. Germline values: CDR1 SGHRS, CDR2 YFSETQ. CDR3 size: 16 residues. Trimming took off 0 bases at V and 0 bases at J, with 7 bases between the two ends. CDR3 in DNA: TGCGCCAGCAGCTTGGGACGAAACTCTGGGGCCAACGTCCTGACTTTC. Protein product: CASSLGRNSGANVLTF.

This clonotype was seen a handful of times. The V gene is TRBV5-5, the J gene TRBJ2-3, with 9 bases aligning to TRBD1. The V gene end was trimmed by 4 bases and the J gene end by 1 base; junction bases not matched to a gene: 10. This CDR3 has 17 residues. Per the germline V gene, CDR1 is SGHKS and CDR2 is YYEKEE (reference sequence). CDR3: CASSANEQGARTDTQYF. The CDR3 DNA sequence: TGTGCCAGCAGCGCCAACGAACAGGGGGCCCGCACAGATACGCAGTATTTT.

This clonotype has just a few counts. The CDR3 bases are TGTGCCAGCAGCTTCGGCGGGGGTAGCACCGGGGAGCTGTTTTTT. Its translation is CASSFGGGSTGELFF. V usage is TRBV7-2 and J usage is TRBJ2-2, with 7 bases fitting TRBD2. J lost 4 bases, V lost 3 bases, and 5 bases had no gene match. The CDR3 totals 15 residues. Germline CDR1 and CDR2: SGHTA and FQGNSA.

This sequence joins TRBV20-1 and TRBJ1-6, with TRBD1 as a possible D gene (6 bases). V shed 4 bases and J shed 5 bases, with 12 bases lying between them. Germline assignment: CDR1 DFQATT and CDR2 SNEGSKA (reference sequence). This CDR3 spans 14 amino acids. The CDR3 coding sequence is TGCAGTGCTACCGAGGGGGGGCATAATTCACCCCTCCACTTT. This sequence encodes CSATEGGHNSPLHF.

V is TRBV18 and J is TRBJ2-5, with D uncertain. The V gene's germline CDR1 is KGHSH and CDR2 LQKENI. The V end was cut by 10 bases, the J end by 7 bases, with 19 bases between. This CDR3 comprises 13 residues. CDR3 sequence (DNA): TGTGCCACCTCTCCGGGCACCGGGCTGACCCAGTACTTC. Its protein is CATSPGTGLTQYF.

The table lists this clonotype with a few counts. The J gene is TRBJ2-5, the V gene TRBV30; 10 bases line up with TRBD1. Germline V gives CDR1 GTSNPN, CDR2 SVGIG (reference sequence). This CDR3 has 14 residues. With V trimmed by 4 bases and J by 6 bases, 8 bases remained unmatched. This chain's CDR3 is CAWTIGTGVQTQYF. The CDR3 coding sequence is TGTGCCTGGACCATCGGGACAGGGGTACAGACCCAGTACTTC.

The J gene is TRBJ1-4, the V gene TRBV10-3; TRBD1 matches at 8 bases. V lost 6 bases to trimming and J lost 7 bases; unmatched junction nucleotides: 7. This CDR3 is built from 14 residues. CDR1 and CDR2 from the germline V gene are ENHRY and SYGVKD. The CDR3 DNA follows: TGTGCCATCAGCCCAGGACAGGGTGTTGAAAAACTGTTTTTT. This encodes CAISPGQGVEKLFF.

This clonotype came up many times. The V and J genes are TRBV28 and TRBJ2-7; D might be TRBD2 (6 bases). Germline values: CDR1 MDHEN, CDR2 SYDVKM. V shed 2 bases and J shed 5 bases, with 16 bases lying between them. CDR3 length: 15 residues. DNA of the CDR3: TGTGCCAGCAGTTTAAAGCGGGCGTGGTGGAACGAGCAGTACTTC. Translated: CASSLKRAWWNEQYF.

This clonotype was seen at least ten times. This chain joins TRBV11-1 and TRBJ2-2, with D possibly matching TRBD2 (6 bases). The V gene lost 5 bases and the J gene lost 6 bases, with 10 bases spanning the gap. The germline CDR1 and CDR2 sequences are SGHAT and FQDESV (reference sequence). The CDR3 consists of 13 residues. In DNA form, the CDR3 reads TGTGCCAGCAGCGGAGGGTTGCCCGGGGAGCTGTTTTTT. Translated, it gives CASSGGLPGELFF.

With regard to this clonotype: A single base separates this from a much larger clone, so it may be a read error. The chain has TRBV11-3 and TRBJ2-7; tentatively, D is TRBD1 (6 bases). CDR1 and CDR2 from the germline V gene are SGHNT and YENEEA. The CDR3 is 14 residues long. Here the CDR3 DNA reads TGTGCCAGCAGCTTAAGGGGGAACTCCTACGCGCAGTACTTC. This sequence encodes CASSLRGNSYAQYF. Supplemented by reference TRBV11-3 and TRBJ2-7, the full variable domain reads EAGVVQSPRYKIIEKKQPVAFWCNPISGHNTLYWYLQNLGQGPELLIRYENEEAVDDSQLPKDRFSAERLKGVDSTLKIQPAELGDSAVYLCASSLRGNSYAQYFGPGTRLTVT.

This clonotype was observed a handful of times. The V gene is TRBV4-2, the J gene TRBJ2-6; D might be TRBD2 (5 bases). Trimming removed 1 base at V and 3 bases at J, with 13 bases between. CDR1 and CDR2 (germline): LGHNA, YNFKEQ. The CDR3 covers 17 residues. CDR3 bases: TGTGCCAGCAGCCAAGTAGGAGGTACCGGTGGGGCCAACGTCCTGACTTTC. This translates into CASSQVGGTGGANVLTF.

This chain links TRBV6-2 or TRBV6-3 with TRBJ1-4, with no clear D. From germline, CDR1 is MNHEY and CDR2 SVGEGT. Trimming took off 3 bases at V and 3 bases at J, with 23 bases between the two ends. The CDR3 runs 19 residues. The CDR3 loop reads CASSYSPGRPTGSNEKLFF. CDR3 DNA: TGTGCCAGCAGTTATTCTCCCGGGAGACCCACCGGATCTAATGAAAAACTGTTTTTT.

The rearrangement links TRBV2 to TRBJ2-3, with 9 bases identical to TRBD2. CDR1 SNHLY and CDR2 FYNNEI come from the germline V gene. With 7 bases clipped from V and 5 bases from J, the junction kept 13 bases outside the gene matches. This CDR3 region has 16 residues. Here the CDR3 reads CASTRFGSGRLDTQYF. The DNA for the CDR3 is TGTGCCAGCACTCGATTCGGTAGCGGGAGATTAGATACGCAGTATTTT.

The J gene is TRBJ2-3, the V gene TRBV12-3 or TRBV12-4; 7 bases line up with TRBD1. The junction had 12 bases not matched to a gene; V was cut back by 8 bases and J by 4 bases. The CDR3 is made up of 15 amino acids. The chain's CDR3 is CASFPHRGRPDTQYF. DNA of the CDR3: TGTGCCAGCTTCCCCCACAGGGGTAGGCCAGATACGCAGTATTTT.

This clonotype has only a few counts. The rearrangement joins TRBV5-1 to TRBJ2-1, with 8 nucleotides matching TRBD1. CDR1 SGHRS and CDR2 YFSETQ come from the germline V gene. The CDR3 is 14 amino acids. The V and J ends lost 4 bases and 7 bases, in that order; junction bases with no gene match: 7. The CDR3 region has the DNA TGCGCCAGCAGCGAACGGACAGGGACGAATGAGCAGTTCTTC. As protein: CASSERTGTNEQFF.

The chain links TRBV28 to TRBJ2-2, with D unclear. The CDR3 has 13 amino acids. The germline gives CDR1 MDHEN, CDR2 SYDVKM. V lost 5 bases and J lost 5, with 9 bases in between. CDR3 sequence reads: CASSPPQTGELFF. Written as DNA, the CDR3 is TGTGCCAGCAGTCCCCCCCAAACCGGGGAGCTGTTTTTT.

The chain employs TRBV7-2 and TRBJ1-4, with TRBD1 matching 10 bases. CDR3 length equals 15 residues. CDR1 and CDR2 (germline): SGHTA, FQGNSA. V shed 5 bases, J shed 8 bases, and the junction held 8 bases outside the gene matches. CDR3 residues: CASSTRQGAREKLFF. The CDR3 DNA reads TGTGCCAGCAGCACCCGACAGGGGGCGAGGGAAAAACTGTTTTTT.